The 30 T cell receptor beta chains below were found in one sample sequenced in a study of blood T cell repertoires in COVID-19. The protocol was immunoSEQ multiplex PCR, while the TCRdb copy is restricted to in-frame clones and leaves out a portion. The sample records about 61,000 clones, about nine tenths being singletons. Specimen: peripheral blood. The receptors originated from a woman between 45 and 65 years old with active or convalescent COVID-19.

The genes are TRBV10-1 and TRBJ1-2; D is unresolved. Germline loops: CDR1 WNHNN, CDR2 SYGVQD (reference sequence). Deletions cut 3 bases from V and 4 bases from J, with 15 bases between. The CDR3 totals 15 residues. The CDR3 coding sequence is TGCGCCAGCAGTGATCGAGCAGGCCCATCCTATGGCTACACCTTC. Its translation is CASSDRAGPSYGYTF.

This clone appeared a single time. The chain has TRBV30 and TRBJ2-7, with 9 nucleotides matching TRBD1. CDR3 length: 14 residues. V was pared by 8 bases and J by 3 bases, with 11 bases of the junction left unmatched. Germline CDR1 is GTSNPN and CDR2 is SVGIG (reference sequence). In DNA, the CDR3 is TGTGCCGCATCCGGGACAGGGCATGTCTACGAGCAGTACTTC. Translating gives CAASGTGHVYEQYF.

A single count supports this clone. The chain uses TRBV27 and TRBJ2-7, with D possibly TRBD2 on 7 matching bases. The germline V and J ends were trimmed by 1 base and 7 bases, with 17 bases remaining between them. This CDR3 is built from 15 residues. Germline V CDR1 and CDR2: MNHEY, SMNVEV (reference sequence). CDR3 in amino acids: CASSLLGGGGTEQYF. CDR3 DNA sequence: TGTGCCAGCAGTTTATTGGGAGGGGGTGGGACTGAGCAGTACTTC.

CDR3 nucleotide sequence: TGCGCCAGCAGTGAGTCGCCCGGGACTAGCGGGAGGACCGGTAATACGCAGTATTTT. Translated: CASSESPGTSGRTGNTQYF. J is TRBJ2-3 and V is TRBV10-1; 15 bases are shared with TRBD2. Per germline, CDR1 WNHNN and CDR2 SYGVQD (reference sequence). The CDR3 spans 19 residues. The J segment lost 7 bases and the V segment lost 0 bases, leaving 11 bases of the junction unmatched.

CDR3 residues: CASSLRTGDQETQYF. CDR3 coding DNA: TGTGCCAGCAGCTTACGCACGGGGGACCAAGAGACCCAGTACTTC. The chain recombines TRBV7-6 with TRBJ2-5; a possible D gene is TRBD2 (6 bases). The CDR3 has 15 residues. Looked up from germline, CDR1 is SGHVS and CDR2 is FNYEAQ. V was trimmed by 2 bases and J by 0 bases, leaving 10 bases between them.

The V and J genes are TRBV24-1 and TRBJ2-1; TRBD1 matches at 8 bases. The germline gives CDR1 KGHDR, CDR2 SFDVKD. The trim removed 2 bases at V and 6 bases at J, leaving 5 bases unmatched. The CDR3 contains 15 residues. This CDR3 reads CATSDSGTGINEQFF. The CDR3, as DNA: TGTGCCACCAGTGATTCCGGGACAGGTATCAATGAGCAGTTCTTC.

The J gene is TRBJ2-7, the V gene TRBV19; D is possibly TRBD1 (6 bases). This CDR3 comprises 14 residues. V was clipped by 1 base and J by 3 bases, with 10 bases between them. Germline-derived CDR1 and CDR2 are LNHDA and SQIVND (reference sequence). In DNA, the CDR3 is TGTGCCAGTAGTATAGGTGGGACAAACTACGAGCAGTACTTC. Translated: CASSIGGTNYEQYF.

The chain recombines TRBV7-8 with TRBJ1-5, with no clear D. The CDR3 extends over 17 amino acids. CDR1 is SGHVS and CDR2 is FQNEAQ in the germline V gene. V was pared by 2 bases and J by 0 bases, with 14 bases between. The CDR3 region is CASSLFQQMNSNQPQHF. CDR3 nucleotides: TGTGCCAGCAGCTTATTCCAACAGATGAATAGCAATCAGCCCCAGCATTTT.

The rearrangement links TRBV9 to TRBJ2-6; TRBD1 matches 9 bases. This CDR3 has 18 residues. Germline CDR1 SGDLS, CDR2 YYNGEE. V shed 2 bases and J 0 bases; nucleotides not matched to a gene: 6. This CDR3 is CASSVWTGVSSGANVLTF. CDR3 nucleotide sequence: TGTGCCAGCAGCGTGTGGACAGGGGTGAGCTCTGGGGCCAACGTCCTGACTTTC.

The chain couples TRBV29-1 to TRBJ2-7; no definite D call. Germline loops: CDR1 SQVTM, CDR2 ANQGSEA. CDR3 size: 13 residues. Deletions cut 0 bases from V and 3 bases from J, with 9 bases between. The CDR3 loop is CSVEDPQVYEQYF. CDR3 coding DNA: TGCAGCGTTGAAGATCCCCAGGTCTACGAGCAGTACTTC.

In this sample, this clone turned up many times. The chain carries TRBV19 and TRBJ2-7; 7 positions match TRBD2. Trimming cost V 6 bases and J 1 base; bases outside gene matches: 6. Germline CDR1 LNHDA, CDR2 SQIVND (reference sequence). The length of the CDR3 is 14 residues. The CDR3 loop is CASSTGGSSYEQYF. The CDR3 coding sequence is TGTGCCAGTAGCACGGGAGGCTCTTCCTACGAGCAGTACTTC.

This sequence joins TRBV5-1 and TRBJ2-6; the match to TRBD1 covers 7 bases. CDR1 and CDR2 from the germline V gene are SGHRS and YFSETQ. Trimming removed 2 bases from V and 2 bases from J; junction bases left unmatched: 4. The CDR3 is 16 residues long. The CDR3 region is CASSFETGAGANVLTF. The CDR3 nucleotides read TGCGCCAGCAGCTTTGAAACAGGGGCTGGGGCCAACGTCCTGACTTTC.

This clone was seen only once. This chain links TRBV4-2 with TRBJ1-1; D is uncertain. Germline-derived CDR1 and CDR2 are LGHNA and YNFKEQ. The CDR3 extends over 18 amino acids. V was pared by 1 base and J by 1 base, with 19 bases between. This CDR3 is CASSQGARGLDANTEAFF. CDR3 DNA sequence: TGTGCCAGCAGCCAAGGGGCCCGGGGTCTCGATGCGAACACTGAAGCTTTCTTT.

The chain employs TRBV5-6 and TRBJ1-6; D unresolved. V dropped 4 bases and J dropped 14 bases, with 10 bases sitting between them. The germline gives CDR1 SGHDT, CDR2 YYEEEE. This CDR3 is 11 amino acids long. For the CDR3, the DNA is TGTGCCAGCAGCCGACAAAGGACCCTCCACTTT. It yields the protein CASSRQRTLHF.

This clone was found a few times. The gene calls are TRBV29-1 and TRBJ2-1; D uncertain. This CDR3 has 12 amino acids. Germline V gene lookup returns CDR1 SQVTM and CDR2 ANQGSEA. Trimming cost V 1 base and J 15 bases, with 16 bases left between them. The CDR3 loop is CSVEVVGTARFF. The CDR3 nucleotides read TGCAGCGTTGAAGTAGTGGGTACAGCAAGGTTCTTC.

The chain couples TRBV5-1 to TRBJ1-1, with TRBD1 identical over 9 bases. Trimming took 4 bases from V and 5 from J; bases not matched to a gene: 9. Germline values: CDR1 SGHRS, CDR2 YFSETQ. This CDR3 is built from 15 residues. The CDR3 sequence is CASSLQTGGDTEAFF. CDR3 nucleotide sequence: TGCGCCAGCAGCCTCCAGACAGGGGGAGATACTGAAGCTTTCTTT.

For the CDR3, the DNA is TGTGCCAGCAGCCACGGACTAGCGGGGGCAAACACCGGGGAGCTGTTTTTT. It specifies CASSHGLAGANTGELFF. The J gene is TRBJ2-2, the V gene TRBV3-1 (or the pseudogene TRBV3-2), with TRBD2 identical over 13 bases. V shed 3 bases, J shed 2 bases, and the junction held 3 bases outside the gene matches. CDR1 LGHDT and CDR2 YNNKEL come from the germline V gene (reference sequence). The CDR3 sequence is 17 residues long.

The V and J genes are TRBV5-6 and TRBJ2-1; 12 nucleotides match TRBD1. Germline CDR1 SGHDT, CDR2 YYEEEE. The CDR3 loop spans 16 amino acids. V shed 3 bases and J 10 bases; nucleotides not matched to a gene: 11. In nucleotides, the CDR3 is TGTGCCAGCAGCTCCCCTCCGGGACAGGGGGCCGGCGAGCAGTTCTTC. This codes for CASSSPPGQGAGEQFF.

The chain carries TRBV5-4 and TRBJ2-3; D is ambiguous. Between the trimmed V and J ends, which lost 3 bases and 4 bases, there was a span of 9 bases. Germline loops: CDR1 SGHNT, CDR2 YYREEE (reference sequence). The CDR3 runs 13 residues. CDR3 nucleotides: TGTGCCAGCAGCTCAGAACTATCAGATACGCAGTATTTT. It yields the protein CASSSELSDTQYF.

The rearrangement links TRBV7-8 to TRBJ1-4; D may be TRBD1 (5 bases). The ends were cut back, 6 bases at V and 4 bases at J, with 24 bases in the middle. The CDR3 consists of 18 residues. The V gene's germline CDR1 is SGHVS and CDR2 FQNEAQ. CDR3 in amino acids: CASSYSRVGRLSNEKLFF. CDR3 DNA sequence: TGTGCCAGCAGTTACTCCAGGGTGGGCCGCTTGAGTAATGAAAAACTGTTTTTT. Complete variable domain (other parts from reference TRBV7-8 and TRBJ1-4): GAGVSQSPRYKVAKRGQDVALRCDPISGHVSLFWYQQALGQGPEFLTYFQNEAQLDKSGLPSDRFFAERPEGSVSTLKIQRTQQEDSAVYLCASSYSRVGRLSNEKLFFGSGTQLSVL.

This rearrangement joins TRBV4-1 to TRBJ2-5; TRBD1 is a possible D gene (6 bases). The CDR3 consists of 16 residues. Germline V gives CDR1 MGHRA, CDR2 YSYEKL. Trimming took 0 bases from V and 1 from J, leaving 12 bases between them. The CDR3 coding sequence is TGCGCCAGCAGCCAAGACGGTACAGGGAGCCAAGAGACCCAGTACTTC. This encodes CASSQDGTGSQETQYF.

This clone was recorded only once. The V gene is TRBV19, the J gene TRBJ2-1; D call uncertain. In germline, CDR1 is LNHDA, CDR2 SQIVND (reference sequence). The CDR3 has 17 amino acids. V shed 7 bases and J shed 0 bases, with 19 bases lying between them. CDR3 coding DNA: TGTGCCAGTACATTTTCAATCCAGGTTAGCTCCTACAATGAGCAGTTCTTC. Its protein is CASTFSIQVSSYNEQFF.

The count of this clone is one. The V and J genes are TRBV12-5 and TRBJ1-5; D gene uncertain. Germline CDR1 LGHNT, CDR2 FRNRAP. Trimming shortened V by 6 bases and J by 4 bases, and 13 bases separated the two germline ends. This CDR3 is built from 14 residues. CDR3 bases: TGTGCTAGTGGCCCCTTCCCCGGGAATCAGCCCCAGCATTTT. This translates into CASGPFPGNQPQHF.

The chain combines TRBV6-5 with TRBJ2-7; 9 bases are shared with TRBD2. With 0 bases clipped from V and 0 bases from J, the junction kept 0 bases outside the gene matches. The CDR3 runs to 15 residues. Germline V gene sequence: CDR1 MNHEY, CDR2 SVGAGI. CDR3 amino acids: CASSYSSGSSYEQYF. DNA of the CDR3: TGTGCCAGCAGTTACTCTAGCGGGAGCTCCTACGAGCAGTACTTC.

The chain joins TRBV24-1 to TRBJ1-5; 8 bases are a match to TRBD1. CDR3 length: 17 amino acids. Germline V gives CDR1 KGHDR, CDR2 SFDVKD. V gave up 4 bases and J gave up 3 bases; unmatched junction bases: 10. The CDR3 nucleotides are TGTGCCACCAGTGACCGGACGCTCCAGGGGGCCAATCAGCCCCAGCATTTT. It is translated as CATSDRTLQGANQPQHF.

This clone occurred once. The chain recombines TRBV27 with TRBJ1-1, with D tentatively TRBD1 (6 bases). CDR1 is MNHEY and CDR2 is SMNVEV in the germline V gene (reference sequence). The CDR3 length is 14 residues. V lost 8 bases and J 7 bases, leaving 20 bases between the germline ends. CDR3 in DNA: TGTGCCAGCCACACTTGGGGGCAGAGGATTGAAGCTTTCTTT. It is translated as CASHTWGQRIEAFF.

CDR3 sequence reads: CASVLAGGIQETQYF. The CDR3 DNA reads TGTGCTAGTGTGCTAGCGGGAGGGATCCAAGAGACCCAGTACTTC. V is TRBV12-5 and J is TRBJ2-5; TRBD2 agrees at 12 bases. The CDR3 length is 15 residues. CDR1 is LGHNT and CDR2 is FRNRAP in the germline V gene. The junction had 4 bases not matched to a gene; V was cut back by 7 bases and J by 1 base.

The genes are TRBV7-8 and TRBJ2-7, with 9 nucleotides matching TRBD1. V lost 5 bases to trimming and J lost 2 bases; unmatched junction nucleotides: 7. The germline CDR1 and CDR2 sequences are SGHVS and FQNEAQ. The CDR3 runs 15 residues. Here the CDR3 DNA reads TGTGCCAGCAGCCCGGCCGGGACAGGGACCTACGAGCAGTACTTC. Its translation is CASSPAGTGTYEQYF.

The genes are TRBV29-1 and TRBJ2-7, with a possible D match to TRBD1 (6 bases). V lost 8 bases, J lost 3 bases, and 20 bases lay in between. The germline CDR1 and CDR2 sequences are SQVTM and ANQGSEA. CDR3 size: 14 residues. In DNA, the CDR3 is TGCAGCTTCCGGGACACCTCGAGGTACTACGAGCAGTACTTC. This gives the protein CSFRDTSRYYEQYF.

The genes are TRBV19 and TRBJ1-1; D is perhaps TRBD1 (6 bases). Germline V gene lookup returns CDR1 LNHDA and CDR2 SQIVND (reference sequence). This CDR3 comprises 12 residues. With 5 bases removed from V and 10 bases from J, the gap between germline ends came to 14 bases. The CDR3 region is CASSLGAAGAFF. The DNA of the CDR3 is TGTGCCAGTAGTCTGGGGGCGGCGGGAGCTTTCTTT.